This T cell receptor (beta chain) stems from a study of T cells in Graves' hyperthyroidism and ophthalmopathy. The germline V gene has CDR1 SGHAT and CDR2 FQNNGV. The CDR3 is 16 residues long. V was pared by 5 bases and J by 5 bases, with 9 bases of the junction left unmatched. Note on this clonotype: Its target is unknown.

Authors of the study amplified TCR beta CDR3 regions from RNA transcripts. First-round RT-PCR targeting the TCR CDR3 was performed with the HTBI primer set. TCRdb re-analysed the multiplex PCR reads in MiXCR, keeping a single row per CDR3 protein. In the table there are hundreds of thousands of distinct CDR3 sequences, roughly 15% of which are singletons. Study observations and caveats: Most thyroid clonotypes expanded above 0.001 were also detected in blood. Median prediction lead before ophthalmopathy onset was 5.5 to 7 months with the model.

Diagnosis rested on symptoms, serum thyroxine and TRAb, thyroid ultrasound, and orbital computed tomography. Extraction of PBMCs used roughly 9.6 ml of fresh peripheral blood. The genes are TRBV11-2 and TRBJ2-5, with 12 bases matching TRBD2. The receptor was isolated from a woman aged 18-35 years with Graves' hyperthyroidism. Sequencing was performed on blood. The CDR3 protein is CASSPTSGSFWETQYF. The CDR3, as DNA: TGTGCCAGCAGCCCGACTAGCGGGAGCTTTTGGGAGACCCAGTACTTC.